The T cell receptor (beta chain) under discussion was sequenced for a study of response to subunit inactivated influenza vaccine. CDR1 and CDR2 (germline): SGHVS, FNYEAQ. The CDR3 covers 16 residues. V dropped 5 bases and J dropped 2 bases, with 16 bases sitting between them. This clonotype was seen many times. The antigen remains unidentified. TCRdb redid the calling of the RT-PCR reads with MiXCR, one entry per CDR3 protein. The data show some 850,000 distinct CDR3 sequences, with about a fifth seen just once and approximately 10% held by the top ten. The study's findings and limits: A suggestion made by the authors is that each seasonal influenza vaccination recruits few new T cells.

This receptor was taken from a man aged 50 to 60 who received an inactivated influenza vaccine. This specimen consisted of PBMCs from blood, obtained approximately 5 days after vaccination. This chain links TRBV7-6 with TRBJ2-1; D may be TRBD2 (5 bases). CDR3 in DNA: TGTGCCAGCAGCCCCGCGTTGGTGACTACCTACAATGAGCAGTTCTTC. Its translation is CASSPALVTTYNEQFF.